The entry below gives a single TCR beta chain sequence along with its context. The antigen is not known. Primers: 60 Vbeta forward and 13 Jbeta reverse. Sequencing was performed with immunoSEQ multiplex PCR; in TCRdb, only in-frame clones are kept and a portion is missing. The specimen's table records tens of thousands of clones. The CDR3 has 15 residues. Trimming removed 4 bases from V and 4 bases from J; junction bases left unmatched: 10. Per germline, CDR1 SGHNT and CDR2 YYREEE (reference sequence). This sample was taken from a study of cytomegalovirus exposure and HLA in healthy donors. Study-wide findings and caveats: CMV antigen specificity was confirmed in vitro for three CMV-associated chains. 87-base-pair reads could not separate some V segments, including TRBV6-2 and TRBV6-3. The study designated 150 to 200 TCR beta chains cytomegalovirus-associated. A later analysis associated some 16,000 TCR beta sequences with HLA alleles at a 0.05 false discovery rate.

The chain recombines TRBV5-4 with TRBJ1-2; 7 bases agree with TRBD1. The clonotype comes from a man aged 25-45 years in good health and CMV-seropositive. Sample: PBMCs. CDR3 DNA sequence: TGTGCCAGCAGCCGAGGGGACAGCAAGGCCTATGGCTACACCTTC. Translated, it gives CASSRGDSKAYGYTF.